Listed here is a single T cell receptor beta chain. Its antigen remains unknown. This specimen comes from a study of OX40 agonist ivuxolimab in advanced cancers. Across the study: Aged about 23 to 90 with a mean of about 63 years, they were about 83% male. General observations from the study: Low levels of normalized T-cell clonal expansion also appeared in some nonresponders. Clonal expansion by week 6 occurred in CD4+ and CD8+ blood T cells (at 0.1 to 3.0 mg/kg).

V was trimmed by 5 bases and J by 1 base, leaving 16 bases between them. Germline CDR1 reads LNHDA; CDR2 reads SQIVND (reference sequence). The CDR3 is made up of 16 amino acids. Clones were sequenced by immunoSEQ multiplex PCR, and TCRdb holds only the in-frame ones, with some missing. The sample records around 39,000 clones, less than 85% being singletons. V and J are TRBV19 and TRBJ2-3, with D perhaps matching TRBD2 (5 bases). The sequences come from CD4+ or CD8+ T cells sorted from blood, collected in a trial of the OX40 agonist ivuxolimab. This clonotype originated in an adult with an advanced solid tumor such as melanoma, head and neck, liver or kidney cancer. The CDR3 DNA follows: TGTGCCAGTAGTGATCGTGGAAGCGGCCGCACAGATACGCAGTATTTT. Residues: CASSDRGSGRTDTQYF.